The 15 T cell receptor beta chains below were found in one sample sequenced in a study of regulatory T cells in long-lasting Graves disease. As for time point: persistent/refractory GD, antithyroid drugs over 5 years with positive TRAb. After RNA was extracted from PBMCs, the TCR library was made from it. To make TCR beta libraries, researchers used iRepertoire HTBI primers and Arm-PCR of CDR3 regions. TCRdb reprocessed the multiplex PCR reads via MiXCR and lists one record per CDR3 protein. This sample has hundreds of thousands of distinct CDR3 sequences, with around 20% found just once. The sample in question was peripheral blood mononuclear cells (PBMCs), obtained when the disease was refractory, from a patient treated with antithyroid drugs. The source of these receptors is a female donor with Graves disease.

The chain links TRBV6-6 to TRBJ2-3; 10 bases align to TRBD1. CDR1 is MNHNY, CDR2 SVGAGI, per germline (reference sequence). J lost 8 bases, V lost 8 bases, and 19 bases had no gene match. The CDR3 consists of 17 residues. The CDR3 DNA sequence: TGTGCCAGCGCCCCCCGGGACAGGGGTGTCCGTTCGACTACGCAGTATTTT. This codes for CASAPRDRGVRSTTQYF.

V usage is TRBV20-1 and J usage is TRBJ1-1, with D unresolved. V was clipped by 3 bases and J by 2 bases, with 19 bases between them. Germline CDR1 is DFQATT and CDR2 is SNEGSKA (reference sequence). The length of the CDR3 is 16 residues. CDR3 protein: CSASPNDGRFNTEAFF. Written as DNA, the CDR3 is TGCAGTGCTAGCCCCAACGACGGACGGTTCAACACTGAAGCTTTCTTT.

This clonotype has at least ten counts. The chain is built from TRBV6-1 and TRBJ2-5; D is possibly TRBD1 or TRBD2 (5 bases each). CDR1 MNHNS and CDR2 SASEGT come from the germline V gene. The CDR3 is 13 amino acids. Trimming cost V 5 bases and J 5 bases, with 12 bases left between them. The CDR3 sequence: CASSQLGVETQYF. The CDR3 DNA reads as TGTGCCAGCAGTCAGCTGGGGGTGGAGACCCAGTACTTC.

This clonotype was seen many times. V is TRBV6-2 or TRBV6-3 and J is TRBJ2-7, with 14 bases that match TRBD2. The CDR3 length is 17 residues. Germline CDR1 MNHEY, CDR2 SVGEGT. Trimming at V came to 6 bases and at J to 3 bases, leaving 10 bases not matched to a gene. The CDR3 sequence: CASRYGLAGGEGYEQYF. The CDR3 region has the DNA TGTGCCAGCAGATACGGACTAGCGGGAGGAGAGGGCTACGAGCAGTACTTC.

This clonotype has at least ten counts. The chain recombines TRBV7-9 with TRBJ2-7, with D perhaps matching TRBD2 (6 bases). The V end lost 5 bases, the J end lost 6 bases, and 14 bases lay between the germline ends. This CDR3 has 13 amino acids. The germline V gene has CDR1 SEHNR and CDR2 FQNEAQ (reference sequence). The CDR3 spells CASSPGTPFEQYF. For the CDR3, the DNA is TGTGCCAGCAGCCCCGGGACTCCTTTCGAGCAGTACTTC. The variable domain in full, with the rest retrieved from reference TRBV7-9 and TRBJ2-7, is DTGVSQNPRHKITKRGQNVTFRCDPISEHNRLYWYRQTLGQGPEFLTYFQNEAQLEKSRLLSDRFSAERPKGSFSTLEIQRTEQGDSAMYLCASSPGTPFEQYFGPGTRLTVT.

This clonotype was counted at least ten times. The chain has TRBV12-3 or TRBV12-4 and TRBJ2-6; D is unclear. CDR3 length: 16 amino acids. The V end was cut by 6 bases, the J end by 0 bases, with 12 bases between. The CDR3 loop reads CASRPHWASGANVLTF. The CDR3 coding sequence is TGTGCCAGCAGGCCTCACTGGGCCTCTGGGGCCAACGTCCTGACTTTC.

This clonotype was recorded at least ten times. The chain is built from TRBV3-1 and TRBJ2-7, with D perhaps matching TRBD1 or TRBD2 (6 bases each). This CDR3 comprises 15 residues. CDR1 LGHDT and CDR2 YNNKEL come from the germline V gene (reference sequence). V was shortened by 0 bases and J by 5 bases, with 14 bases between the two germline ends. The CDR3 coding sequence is TGTGCCAGCAGCCAAGACTTTATCGGGGGCCACGAGCAGTACTTC. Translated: CASSQDFIGGHEQYF.

This CDR3 reads CASSYTRDYHSNQPQHF. The CDR3 nucleotides are TGTGCCAGCAGCTATACCCGGGACTACCATAGCAATCAGCCCCAGCATTTT. This chain links TRBV6-2 or TRBV6-3 with TRBJ1-5; D may be TRBD1 (5 bases). Germline values: CDR1 MNHEY, CDR2 SVGEGT. V was clipped by 6 bases and J by 0 bases, with 18 bases between them. This CDR3 spans 17 amino acids.

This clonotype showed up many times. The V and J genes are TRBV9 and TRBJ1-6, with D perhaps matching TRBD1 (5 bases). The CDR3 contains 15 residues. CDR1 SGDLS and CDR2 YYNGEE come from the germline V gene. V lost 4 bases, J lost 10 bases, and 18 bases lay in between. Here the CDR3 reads CASSPGASGISPLHF. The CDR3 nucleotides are TGTGCCAGCAGCCCTGGAGCTTCAGGGATATCACCCCTCCACTTT.

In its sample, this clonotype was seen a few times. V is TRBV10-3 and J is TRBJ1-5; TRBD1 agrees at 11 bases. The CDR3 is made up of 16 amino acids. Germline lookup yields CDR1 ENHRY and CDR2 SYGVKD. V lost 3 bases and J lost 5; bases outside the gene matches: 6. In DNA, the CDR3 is TGTGCCATCAGTGAAACGGACAGGGGGCTGTATCAGCCCCAGCATTTT. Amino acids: CAISETDRGLYQPQHF.

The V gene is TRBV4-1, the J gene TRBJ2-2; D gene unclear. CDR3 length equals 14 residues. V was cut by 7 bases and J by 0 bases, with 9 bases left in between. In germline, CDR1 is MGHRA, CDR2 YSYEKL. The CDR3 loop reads CASKPTSNTGELFF. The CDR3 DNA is TGCGCCAGCAAGCCCACTTCGAACACCGGGGAGCTGTTTTTT.

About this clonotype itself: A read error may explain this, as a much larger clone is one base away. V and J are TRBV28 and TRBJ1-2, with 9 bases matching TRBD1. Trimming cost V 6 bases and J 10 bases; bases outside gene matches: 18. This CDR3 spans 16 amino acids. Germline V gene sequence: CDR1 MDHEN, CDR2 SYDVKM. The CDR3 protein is CASSPPRIQGARDYTF. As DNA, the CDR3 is TGTGCCAGCAGCCCACCCCGAATACAGGGGGCTCGCGACTACACCTTC.

The CDR3 sequence: CASSQAGQGPNLYGYTF. CDR3 coding DNA: TGCGCCAGCAGCCAAGCCGGACAGGGGCCAAACCTCTATGGCTACACCTTC. V gene TRBV4-1 combines with J gene TRBJ1-2, with 9 bases lining up with TRBD1. V was clipped by 1 base and J by 4 bases; unmatched bases: 10. The CDR3 has 17 amino acids. CDR1 is MGHRA, CDR2 YSYEKL, per germline.

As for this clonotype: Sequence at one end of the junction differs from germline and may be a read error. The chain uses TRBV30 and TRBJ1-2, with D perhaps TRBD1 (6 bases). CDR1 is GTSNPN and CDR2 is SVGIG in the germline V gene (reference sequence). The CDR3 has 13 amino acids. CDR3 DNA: TGTGCCTTTGGCCGGGACGGGGGCTATGACTACACCTTC. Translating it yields CAFGRDGGYDYTF. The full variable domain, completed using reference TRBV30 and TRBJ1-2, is SQTIHQWPATLVQPVGSPLSLECTVEGTSNPNLYWYRQAAGRGLQLLFYSVGIGQISSEVPQNLSASRPQDRQFILSSKKLLLSDSGFYLCAFGRDGGYDYTFGSGTRLTVV.

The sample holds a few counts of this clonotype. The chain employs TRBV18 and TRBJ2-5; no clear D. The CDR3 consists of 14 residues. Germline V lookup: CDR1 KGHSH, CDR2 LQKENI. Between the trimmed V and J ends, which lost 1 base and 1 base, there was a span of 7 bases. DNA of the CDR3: TGTGCCAGCTCACCACTGACGGCCCAAGAGACCCAGTACTTC. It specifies CASSPLTAQETQYF.